A selection of T cell receptor beta chains follows, all from one sample in a study of T cells after yellow fever vaccination. TCRdb recomputed calls from the 5' RACE reads with MiXCR, one row per CDR3 protein. This sample has 300,000 to 350,000 distinct CDR3 sequences, with 3.5% to 4.5% found just once. This specimen was PBMCs, taken 15 days after the yellow fever booster vaccination. The receptors come from a man younger than 30 who received the YFV17D yellow fever vaccine. The CDR3 runs from the conserved cysteine through the conserved F or W. Each record gives: V gene, clone size, J gene, D gene, CDR3 protein, CDR3 DNA. The D gene is left open where the match is weak. Not every row has a clone size; where given, it reads once, few, many or a size class.

>TRBV12-3/TRBV12-4|few|TRBJ2-1|-
CASSFSRGGNEQFF
TGTGCCAGCAGTTTCAGCCGAGGGGGCAATGAGCAGTTCTTC
>TRBV7-8|-|TRBJ1-1|TRBD1
CASSPRQGGRDTEAFF
TGTGCCAGCAGCCCCCGACAGGGCGGGCGGGACACTGAAGCTTTCTTT
>TRBV10-3|-|TRBJ1-1|-
CAISSRGSGTEAFF
TGTGCCATCAGTAGTAGGGGTTCGGGCACTGAAGCTTTCTTT
>TRBV9|-|TRBJ1-2|-
CASSVGDVYGYTF
TGTGCCAGCAGCGTAGGGGATGTCTATGGCTACACCTTC
>TRBV7-2|few|TRBJ2-2|-
CASSPQPTPYNTGELFF
TGTGCCAGCAGCCCGCAGCCGACCCCCTACAATACCGGGGAGCTGTTTTTT
>TRBV29-1|many|TRBJ1-2|-
CSVEDQRPYGYTF
TGCAGCGTTGAAGATCAGAGGCCCTATGGCTACACCTTC
>TRBV30|few|TRBJ2-7|TRBD1
CAWTGGSYEQYF
TGTGCCTGGACAGGGGGCTCCTACGAGCAGTACTTC
>TRBV12-3/TRBV12-4|many|TRBJ1-2|-
CASSLGHYGYTF
TGTGCCAGCAGTTTAGGCCACTATGGCTACACCTTC
>TRBV6-2/TRBV6-3|many|TRBJ1-1|-
CASSYGLSSEAFF
TGTGCCAGCAGTTACGGTCTAAGCAGTGAAGCTTTCTTT
>TRBV3-1|-|TRBJ2-2|TRBD1
CASNPTAGQGTGELFF
TGTGCCAGCAACCCTACAGCGGGACAGGGCACCGGGGAGCTGTTTTTT
>TRBV5-1|few|TRBJ2-5|TRBD2
CASSLTGRGGPQETQYF
TGCGCCAGCAGCTTGACGGGCCGCGGGGGGCCCCAAGAGACCCAGTACTTC
>TRBV9|many|TRBJ2-1|-
CASSVGGGQIVTYNEQFF
TGTGCCAGCAGCGTAGGAGGTGGGCAGATCGTTACCTACAATGAGCAGTTCTTC
>TRBV30|few|TRBJ2-3|-
CAWSGASSYTQYF
TGTGCCTGGAGTGGAGCGTCCAGTTATACGCAGTATTTT
>TRBV5-1|many|TRBJ1-1|-
CASSSSLAEAFF
TGCGCCAGCAGCTCGAGCCTCGCTGAAGCTTTCTTT
>TRBV29-1|many|TRBJ2-2|TRBD2
CSVGGGGARTGELFF
TGCAGCGTTGGTGGCGGGGGGGCGAGGACCGGGGAGCTGTTTTTT
>TRBV18|-|TRBJ2-6|-
CASSPGVSGANVLTF
TGTGCCAGCTCACCAGGGGTCTCTGGGGCCAACGTCCTGACTTTC
>TRBV5-6|many|TRBJ2-5|TRBD1
CASSGIQGAETQYF
TGTGCCAGCAGCGGAATACAGGGGGCTGAGACCCAGTACTTC
>TRBV7-2|many|TRBJ2-5|-
CASSRSLGGQETQYF
TGTGCCAGCAGTAGAAGTCTCGGGGGGCAGGAGACCCAGTACTTC
>TRBV9|many|TRBJ2-7|-
CASSGRSYEQYF
TGTGCCAGCAGCGGTCGATCCTACGAGCAGTACTTC
>TRBV20-1|-|TRBJ1-2|TRBD1
CSARGSGGGGYTF
TGCAGTGCTAGAGGCTCAGGGGGCGGTGGCTACACCTTC
>TRBV5-1|many|TRBJ2-7|TRBD1
CASSINVQGDYEQYF
TGCGCCAGCAGCATCAATGTCCAGGGGGACTACGAGCAGTACTTC
>TRBV28|few|TRBJ1-1|-
CAAPGMNTEAFF
TGTGCCGCTCCAGGGATGAACACTGAAGCTTTCTTT
>TRBV18|many|TRBJ1-1|-
CASSPETVKLKAFF
TGTGCCAGCTCACCAGAGACGGTTAAACTGAAAGCTTTCTTT
>TRBV29-1|-|TRBJ2-1|TRBD2
CSVQSRTRRGATGVYNEQFF
TGCAGCGTCCAATCTCGGACTAGGCGGGGGGCCACGGGGGTTTACAATGAGCAGTTCTTC
>TRBV18|-|TRBJ2-1|TRBD1
CASSPGQGAYEQFF
TGTGCCAGCTCACCGGGACAGGGGGCCTATGAGCAGTTCTTC
>TRBV6-5|many|TRBJ2-5|-
CASSPTGETQYF
TGTGCCAGCAGTCCGACAGGAGAGACCCAGTACTTC
>TRBV11-2|-|TRBJ2-1|-
CASRELKGHVEEQFF
TGTGCCAGCAGGGAACTTAAGGGGCATGTGGAGGAGCAGTTCTTC
>TRBV6-2/TRBV6-3|-|TRBJ1-1|-
CASSIGISSEAFF
TGTGCCAGCAGCATCGGCATCAGCAGTGAAGCTTTCTTT
>TRBV12-3/TRBV12-4|many|TRBJ1-2|TRBD1
CASSWGQTNYGYTF
TGTGCCAGCAGTTGGGGACAGACTAACTATGGCTACACCTTC
>TRBV5-8|many|TRBJ1-2|-
CASSLFHSYGYTF
TGTGCCAGCAGCTTGTTCCATAGCTATGGCTACACCTTC
>TRBV4-2|many|TRBJ1-3|-
CASSNSVNSGNTIYF
TGTGCCAGCAGCAACTCCGTTAACTCTGGAAACACCATATATTTT
>TRBV14|many|TRBJ2-4|TRBD1
CASSQGQGTLGYF
TGTGCCAGCAGCCAAGGACAGGGCACCCTCGGATACTTC
>TRBV20-1|few|TRBJ2-5|-
CSAAKLLSQETQYF
TGCAGTGCTGCGAAACTTTTGTCCCAAGAGACCCAGTACTTC
>TRBV6-5|many|TRBJ2-2|TRBD1
CASIGQGGTGELFF
TGTGCCAGCATTGGACAGGGCGGAACCGGGGAGCTGTTTTTT
>TRBV27|-|TRBJ2-3|-
CASSPRTGPGTSTDTQYF
TGTGCCAGCAGTCCGAGAACAGGACCCGGGACTAGCACAGATACGCAGTATTTT
>TRBV11-3|-|TRBJ2-2|-
CASSLSHIEERGGTGELFF
TGTGCCAGCAGCTTGTCCCACATCGAAGAAAGGGGGGGAACCGGGGAGCTGTTTTTT
>TRBV20-1|many|TRBJ2-1|TRBD2
CSAPSGGLHNEQFF
TGCAGTGCTCCTAGCGGGGGCCTACACAATGAGCAGTTCTTC
>TRBV6-2/TRBV6-3|many|TRBJ2-1|-
CASSSQGYEQFF
TGTGCCAGCAGTTCGCAGGGCTATGAGCAGTTCTTC
>TRBV12-3/TRBV12-4|-|TRBJ1-2|TRBD1
CASSLIGTDYGYTF
TGTGCCAGCAGCCTAATCGGGACAGACTATGGCTACACCTTC
>TRBV12-3/TRBV12-4|many|TRBJ2-2|-
CASRRTTGRDTGELFF
TGTGCCAGCAGGCGTACCACTGGAAGGGACACCGGGGAGCTGTTTTTT
>TRBV29-1|few|TRBJ2-5|TRBD2
CSVDPGRVETQYF
TGCAGCGTTGATCCGGGGAGGGTAGAGACCCAGTACTTC
>TRBV5-6|many|TRBJ1-1|-
CASSLGTVEAFF
TGTGCCAGCAGCTTAGGCACGGTTGAAGCTTTCTTT
>TRBV20-1|many|TRBJ2-3|-
CSARRDTQYF
TGCAGTGCTAGACGAGATACGCAGTATTTT
>TRBV29-1|-|TRBJ1-2|TRBD1
CSVEGDSANYGYTF
TGCAGCGTTGAAGGGGACAGTGCTAACTATGGCTACACCTTC
>TRBV4-3|-|TRBJ2-1|-
CASSQDRAAYEQFF
TGCGCCAGCAGCCAAGATAGGGCGGCCTATGAGCAGTTCTTC
>TRBV9|few|TRBJ1-2|-
CASSALGSVRDYGYTF
TGTGCCAGCAGCGCCTTAGGGTCAGTTAGAGACTATGGCTACACCTTC
>TRBV20-1|many|TRBJ1-1|-
CSARAGMDTEAFF
TGCAGTGCTAGGGCAGGGATGGACACTGAAGCTTTCTTT
>TRBV12-3/TRBV12-4|few|TRBJ2-1|TRBD1
CASSLGQGWDNEQFF
TGTGCCAGCAGTTTGGGACAGGGGTGGGACAATGAGCAGTTCTTC